This T cell receptor (beta chain) was sequenced in a study of beta chain features in type 1 diabetes. Study results and caveats: When VDJ junctions were examined, type 1 diabetes patients showed fewer insertions and more deletions. The study found that naive, central memory and Treg TCRB repertoires appeared more similar in patients than in healthy donors. Type 1 diabetes patients had TCRB CDR3s that were shorter (moderately but significantly so) in all four CD4+ subsets.

Trimming pared 5 bases from V and 4 bases from J, leaving 24 bases between. The germline CDR1 and CDR2 sequences are SGHAT and FQNNGV. This CDR3 is built from 19 residues. The whole isolated RNA underwent reverse transcription, so sequencing captured expressed TCRB transcripts. An average of about 3.5 million reads was obtained for naive, central memory and regulatory T cell samples. The table came from immunoSEQ multiplex PCR; TCRdb's copy has only in-frame clones and leaves some out. The sample records hundreds of thousands of clones, around 15% being singletons. Concerning this clone: Its antigen is still unknown.

V is TRBV11-2 and J is TRBJ2-6; possible D gene TRBD1, 7 bases. The source material was naive CD4+ T cells from blood. This TCR derives from a man aged 18 to 29 with type 1 diabetes. The CDR3 spells CASSPLRDRGTPGANVLTF. As DNA, the CDR3 is TGTGCCAGCAGCCCCCTGCGGGACAGAGGTACTCCCGGGGCCAACGTCCTGACTTTC.